This TCR beta chain was profiled in a study of T-cell reconstitution after alpha-beta-depleted transplantation in children. The library targeted TCRbeta and was prepared with unique molecular identifiers. TCRdb analysed the PCR reads with MiXCR anew, one entry per CDR3 protein. The sample lists 100,000 or so distinct CDR3 sequences; about 22% were seen once. This clonotype was detected a few times. CDR1 SGHTA and CDR2 FQGNSA come from the germline V gene. Between the trimmed V and J ends, which lost 5 bases and 6 bases, there was a span of 13 bases. The CDR3 is 13 amino acids. Sequenced material: PBMCs, taken before TCRalphabeta/CD19-depleted stem cell transplant. The genes are TRBV7-2 and TRBJ1-2, with D unresolved. The clonotype comes from a boy aged 2-9 years with acute lymphoblastic leukemia, due to receive a stem cell transplant. The CDR3 spells CASSHGLTDGYTF. DNA of the CDR3: TGTGCCAGCAGCCACGGGTTAACTGATGGCTACACCTTC.